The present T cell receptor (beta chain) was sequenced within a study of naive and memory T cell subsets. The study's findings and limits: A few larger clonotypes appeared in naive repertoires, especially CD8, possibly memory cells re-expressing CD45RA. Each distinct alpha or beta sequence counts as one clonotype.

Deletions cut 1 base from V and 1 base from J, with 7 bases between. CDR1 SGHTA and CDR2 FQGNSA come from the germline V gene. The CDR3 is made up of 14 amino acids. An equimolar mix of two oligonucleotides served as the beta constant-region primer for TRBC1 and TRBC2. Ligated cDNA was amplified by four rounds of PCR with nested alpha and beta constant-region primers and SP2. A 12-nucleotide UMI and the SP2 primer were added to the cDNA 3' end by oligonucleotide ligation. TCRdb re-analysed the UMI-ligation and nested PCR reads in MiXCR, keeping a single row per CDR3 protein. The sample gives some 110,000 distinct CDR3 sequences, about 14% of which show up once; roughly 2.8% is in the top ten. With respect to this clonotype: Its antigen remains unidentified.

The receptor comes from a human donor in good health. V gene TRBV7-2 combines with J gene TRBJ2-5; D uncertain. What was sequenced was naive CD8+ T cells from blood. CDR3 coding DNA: TGTGCCAGCAGCTTAGTACGGACCCAAGAGACCCAGTACTTC. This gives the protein CASSLVRTQETQYF.